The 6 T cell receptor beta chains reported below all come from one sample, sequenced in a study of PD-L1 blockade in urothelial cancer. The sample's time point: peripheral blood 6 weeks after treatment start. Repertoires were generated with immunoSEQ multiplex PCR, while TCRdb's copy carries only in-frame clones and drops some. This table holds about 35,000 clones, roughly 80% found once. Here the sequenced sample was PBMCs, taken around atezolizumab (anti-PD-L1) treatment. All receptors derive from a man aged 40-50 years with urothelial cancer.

The CDR3 nucleotides read TGTGCCAGCAGTTTGGGAGGTGGTGGGCTCTACGAGCAGTACTTC. Amino acids: CASSLGGGGLYEQYF. This chain uses TRBV28 with TRBJ2-7; possible D gene TRBD2, 6 bases. The CDR3 has 15 residues. Per germline, CDR1 MDHEN and CDR2 SYDVKM. The V end lost 3 bases, the J end lost 3 bases, and 15 bases lay between the germline ends.

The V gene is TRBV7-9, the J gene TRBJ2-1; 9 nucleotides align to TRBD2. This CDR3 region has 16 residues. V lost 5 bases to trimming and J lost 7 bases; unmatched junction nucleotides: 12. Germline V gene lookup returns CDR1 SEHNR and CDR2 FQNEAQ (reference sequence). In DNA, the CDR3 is TGTGCCAGCAGCCCCGCTGCGGGAGGGCCGTTGAATGAGCAGTTCTTC. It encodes CASSPAAGGPLNEQFF. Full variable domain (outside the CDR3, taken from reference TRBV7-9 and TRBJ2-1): DTGVSQNPRHKITKRGQNVTFRCDPISEHNRLYWYRQTLGQGPEFLTYFQNEAQLEKSRLLSDRFSAERPKGSFSTLEIQRTEQGDSAMYLCASSPAAGGPLNEQFFGPGTRLTVL.

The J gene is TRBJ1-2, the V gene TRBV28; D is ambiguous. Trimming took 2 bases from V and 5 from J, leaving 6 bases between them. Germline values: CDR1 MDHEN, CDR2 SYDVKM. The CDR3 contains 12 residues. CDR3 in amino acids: CASSLGSYGYTF. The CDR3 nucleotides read TGTGCCAGCAGTTTAGGGAGTTATGGCTACACCTTC.

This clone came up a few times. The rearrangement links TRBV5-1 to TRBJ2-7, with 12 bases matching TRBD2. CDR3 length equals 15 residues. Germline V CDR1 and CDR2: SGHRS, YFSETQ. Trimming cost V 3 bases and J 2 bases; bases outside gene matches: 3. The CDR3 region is CASSSGLAGTYEQYF. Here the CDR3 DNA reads TGCGCCAGCAGCTCTGGACTAGCGGGAACCTACGAGCAGTACTTC.

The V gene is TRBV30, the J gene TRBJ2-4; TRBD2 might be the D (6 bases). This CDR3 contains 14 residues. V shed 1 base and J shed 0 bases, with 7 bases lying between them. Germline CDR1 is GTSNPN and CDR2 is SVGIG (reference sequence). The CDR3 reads CAWSGGVAKNIQYF. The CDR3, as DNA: TGTGCCTGGAGTGGCGGGGTAGCCAAAAACATTCAGTACTTC.

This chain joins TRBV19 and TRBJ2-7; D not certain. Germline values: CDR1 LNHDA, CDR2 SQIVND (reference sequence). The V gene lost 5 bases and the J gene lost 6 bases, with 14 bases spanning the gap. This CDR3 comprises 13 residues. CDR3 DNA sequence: TGTGCCAGTAGTCCGGGTCAAAACTCCGAGCAGTACTTC. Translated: CASSPGQNSEQYF.